The entry below gives a single TCR beta chain sequence along with its context. Its antigen remains unidentified. This record belongs to a study of early T cells in non-severe SARS-CoV-2 infection. The overall study: The chains were unpaired, and the sequenced material was bulk RNA from unsorted whole blood.

Individual cDNA molecules were tagged with unique molecular identifiers. TCRdb redid the calling of the 5' RACE reads with MiXCR, one entry per CDR3 protein. The table lists tens of thousands of distinct CDR3 sequences, roughly 11% of them singletons, with roughly 10% in the top ten. Points from the study as a whole: VDJdb matching, biased toward anti-spike CD8 responses, missed private and CD4 specificities.

The V gene end was trimmed by 0 bases and the J gene end by 5 bases; junction bases not matched to a gene: 13. CDR1 is SGHAT, CDR2 FQNNGV, per germline. This CDR3 spans 18 amino acids. This TCR derives from an adult who was a healthcare worker with PCR-confirmed SARS-CoV-2 infection or an uninfected control (not recorded which). The material sequenced was whole blood. J is TRBJ2-1 and V is TRBV11-2, with TRBD2 identical over 7 bases. As DNA, the CDR3 is TGTGCCAGCAGCTTAGAGATTTCCTGGTCGGGGGGACACAATGAGCAGTTCTTC. Translated, it gives CASSLEISWSGGHNEQFF. The complete variable domain, with remaining parts taken from reference TRBV11-2 and TRBJ2-1, reads EAGVAQSPRYKIIEKRQSVAFWCNPISGHATLYWYQQILGQGPKLLIQFQNNGVVDDSQLPKDRFSAERLKGVDSTLKIQPAKLEDSAVYLCASSLEISWSGGHNEQFFGPGTRLTVL.